This is a list of T cell receptor beta chains from one sample in a study of blood T cell repertoires in COVID-19. Libraries were prepared by immunoSEQ multiplex PCR; TCRdb keeps only in-frame clonotypes and omits some of them. The sample includes 150,000 to 200,000 clones, roughly nine tenths seen only once; the top ten take approximately 2%. Sequenced sample: peripheral blood. The receptors originated from a man in his late teens or twenties who had recovered from COVID-19. CDR3s include the opening cysteine and the closing phenylalanine or tryptophan. D genes are given only for firm matches. Where a row states a size, it is once, few, many or the class of an expanded clone; other rows omit it.

>TRBJ1-1|-|TRBV27|TRBD1
TGTGCCAGCAGTTTAGGCCAGGGGGTCACTGAAGCTTTCTTT
CASSLGQGVTEAFF
>TRBJ1-1|-|TRBV12-3/TRBV12-4|-
TGTGCCACAAAAGGAGATTTATCTGAAGCTTTCTTT
CATKGDLSEAFF
>TRBJ2-1|-|TRBV9|TRBD2
TGTGCCAGCAGCTACGGGACTACCTACAATGAGCAGTTCTTC
CASSYGTTYNEQFF
>TRBJ2-7|few|TRBV21-1|-
TGTGCCAGCACCCTCACGGGGTTTTACGAGCAGTACTTC
CASTLTGFYEQYF
>TRBJ1-3|-|TRBV6-6|TRBD1
TGTGCCAGCAAGCCACAGGGGTCTGGAAACACCATATATTTT
CASKPQGSGNTIYF
>TRBJ2-7|-|TRBV3-1/TRBV3-2|TRBD1
TGTGCCAGCAGCCAAGGGTATGGGACAGGGGCCTACGAGCAGTACTTC
CASSQGYGTGAYEQYF
>TRBJ1-3|few|TRBV2|-
TGTGCCAGCAGTCTAACAGGCTCTGGAAACACCATATATTTT
CASSLTGSGNTIYF
>TRBJ2-7|-|TRBV5-1|-
TGCGCCAGCTCGGAAGGGGACAAGAGCTCCTACGAGCAGTACTTC
CASSEGDKSSYEQYF
>TRBJ2-7|-|TRBV7-9|TRBD2
TGTGCCAGCAGCTTAGCCGGGACTAGCAGGAACGAGCAGTACTTC
CASSLAGTSRNEQYF
>TRBJ1-1|once|TRBV28|TRBD1
TGTGCCAGCAGTACCGACAGGGGCGGGGAAGCTTTCTTT
CASSTDRGGEAFF
>TRBJ1-2|-|TRBV5-5|-
TGTGCCAGCAGCTTACGGGAATTAGTTGGCTACACCTTC
CASSLRELVGYTF
>TRBJ1-1|-|TRBV4-2|TRBD1
TGTGCCAGCAGCCGGGGGACAGATAACACTGAAGCTTTCTTT
CASSRGTDNTEAFF
>TRBJ2-1|once|TRBV18|-
TGTGCCAGCTCACCAACGGGAGACAATGAGCAGTTCTTC
CASSPTGDNEQFF
>TRBJ1-6|-|TRBV30|-
TGTGCCTGGGTAGACCGACAGATCAATTCACCCCTCCACTTT
CAWVDRQINSPLHF
>TRBJ1-5|-|TRBV30|-
TGTGCCTGGAGTGTACAGGGCCTGAGGACCCAGCCCCAGCATTTT
CAWSVQGLRTQPQHF
>TRBJ2-1|-|TRBV24-1|-
TGTGCCACCAGTGAGCCGTCAGGGTATCCTAGCTCCTACAATGAGCAGTTCTTC
CATSEPSGYPSSYNEQFF
>TRBJ1-6|-|TRBV16|-
TGTGCCAGCAGCCAGTCGGGGGGCAGTAATTCACCCCTCCACTTT
CASSQSGGSNSPLHF
>TRBJ2-7|few|TRBV5-1|-
TGCGCCAGCAGCCTTTCTTTTACTGGGAGCTCCTACGAGCAGTACTTC
CASSLSFTGSSYEQYF
>TRBJ2-5|-|TRBV5-1|TRBD2
TGCGCCAGCAGCCCAGGTGGGACTAGCGTATACACAAGAGCGACCCAGTACTTC
CASSPGGTSVYTRATQYF
>TRBJ2-2|-|TRBV2|-
TGTGCCAGCCTTCGTTCCGGGGAGCTGTTTTTT
CASLRSGELFF
>TRBJ2-3|-|TRBV20-1|-
TGCAGTGCTAGTATTATGGACTTCACAGATACGCAGTATTTT
CSASIMDFTDTQYF
>TRBJ1-6|-|TRBV10-3|-
TGTGCCATCAGTGCAGACAGCTCCTATAATTCACCCCTCCACTTT
CAISADSSYNSPLHF
>TRBJ2-1|-|TRBV19|TRBD2
TGTGCCAGTAGTCCCCTGACTAGCGGGAGGGGCAATGAGCAGTTCTTC
CASSPLTSGRGNEQFF
>TRBJ1-1|-|TRBV28|-
TGTGCCAGCAGTTCAGACAGTTTGAACACTGAAGCTTTCTTT
CASSSDSLNTEAFF
>TRBJ2-7|few|TRBV4-3|TRBD2
TGCGCCAGCAGCCGCGGGACTAGTGTCTACGAGCAGTACTTC
CASSRGTSVYEQYF
>TRBJ2-1|-|TRBV28|-
TGTGCCAGCAGCCCAGCCGCAACGGGAAACAATGAGCAGTTCTTC
CASSPAATGNNEQFF
>TRBJ2-5|-|TRBV7-2|-
TGTGCCAGCACCCGAGGCGGGACAGAGACCCAGTACTTC
CASTRGGTETQYF
>TRBJ1-1|-|TRBV18|TRBD1
TGTGCCAGCTCACCAGGACAGGACACTGAAGCTTTCTTT
CASSPGQDTEAFF
>TRBJ1-1|-|TRBV6-2/TRBV6-3|-
TGTGCCAGCTGCCTAGTTATGAACACTGAAGCTTTCTTT
CASCLVMNTEAFF
>TRBJ1-5|-|TRBV29-1|-
TGCAGCGTCCTAGGGGACATCAATCAGCCCCAGCATTTT
CSVLGDINQPQHF
>TRBJ1-4|-|TRBV3-1/TRBV3-2|TRBD1
TGTGCCAGCAGCCCCCCAGGGGGCAAAGAAAAACTGTTTTTT
CASSPPGGKEKLFF
>TRBJ2-2|-|TRBV19|-
TGTGCCAGTAGTCTGAATCGGGTTACCGGGGAGCTGTTTTTT
CASSLNRVTGELFF
>TRBJ1-4|-|TRBV30|-
TGTGCCTGGAGTGTACCCACAGGGCACGGGGAAAAACTGTTTTTT
CAWSVPTGHGEKLFF
>TRBJ2-3|once|TRBV5-8|TRBD1
TGTGCCAGCAGCTCTGGACAGGAGTATTACACAGATACGCAGTATTTT
CASSSGQEYYTDTQYF
>TRBJ2-1|-|TRBV20-1|-
TGCAGTGGAGAAAATGAGCAGTTCTTC
CSGENEQFF
>TRBJ1-4|-|TRBV9|-
TGTGCCAGCAGCGGAGAACAGGGACGAAAACTGTTTTTT
CASSGEQGRKLFF
>TRBJ1-3|-|TRBV6-1|-
TGTGCCAGCAGTGAGTACAATCCTGGAAACACCATATATTTT
CASSEYNPGNTIYF
>TRBJ2-5|-|TRBV6-1|-
TGTGCCAGCAGTGAAGACAGGAACAACCAAGAGACCCAGTACTTC
CASSEDRNNQETQYF
>TRBJ1-1|-|TRBV9|TRBD1
TGTGCCAGCAGCCCCCGAGAAACAGGGGCCGAAGCTTTCTTT
CASSPRETGAEAFF
>TRBJ2-1|-|TRBV5-6|-
TGTGCCAGCAGCTTGCTCGGGAGCAACAATGAGCAGTTCTTC
CASSLLGSNNEQFF
>TRBJ2-1|once|TRBV27|-
TGTGCCAGCAGTTTAAGACCGCCGGGGCAGTTCTTC
CASSLRPPGQFF
>TRBJ2-1|once|TRBV4-3|TRBD2
TGCGCCAGCAGCCAGAGCGGGGGTTCCTACAATGAGCAGTTCTTC
CASSQSGGSYNEQFF
>TRBJ1-2|-|TRBV6-5|-
TGTGCCACCACCGCAGGGTGGGCTAACTATGGCTACACCTTC
CATTAGWANYGYTF
>TRBJ1-5|-|TRBV28|-
TGTGCCAGCAGTACCGACAGGACTAATCAGCCCCAGCATTTT
CASSTDRTNQPQHF
>TRBJ2-5|-|TRBV14|-
TGTGCCAGCAGCCAAGCCTTTAAGACCCAGTACTTC
CASSQAFKTQYF
>TRBJ1-2|-|TRBV6-5|-
TGTGCCAGCAGACCGCAGGGCTTCTATGGCTACACCTTC
CASRPQGFYGYTF
>TRBJ1-1|-|TRBV25-1|-
TGTGCCAGCAGCGAAGGTCCAGACATGAACACTGAAGCTTTCTTT
CASSEGPDMNTEAFF
>TRBJ2-5|-|TRBV11-2|-
TGTGCCAGCAGTAGGACAACAGAGACCCAGTACTTC
CASSRTTETQYF
>TRBJ2-1|-|TRBV10-3|-
TGTGCCAACGGAGGGAGCTCCTACAATGAGCAGTTCTTC
CANGGSSYNEQFF
>TRBJ2-7|-|TRBV5-1|-
TGCGCCAGCGCCAGTGGGGCAGGGGAGGGCGAGCAGTACTTC
CASASGAGEGEQYF
>TRBJ2-7|-|TRBV2|-
TGTGCCAGCAGTTCGGCCTACGAGCAGTACTTC
CASSSAYEQYF
>TRBJ2-1|-|TRBV9|-
TGTGCCAGCAGCCGCGGGGGCCTGCTTTACAATGAGCAGTTCTTC
CASSRGGLLYNEQFF
>TRBJ1-1|-|TRBV19|-
TGTGCCAGTAGTATAACCTCCACAGGGTTTGGCACTGAAGCTTTCTTT
CASSITSTGFGTEAFF
>TRBJ2-7|-|TRBV10-3|-
TGTGCCATCAGTGAGTCGTATTACGAGCAGTACTTC
CAISESYYEQYF
>TRBJ2-1|once|TRBV28|-
TGTGCCCCCCGCAGGTCACTGCGGGATGACAATGAGCAGTTCTTC
CAPRRSLRDDNEQFF